These T cell receptor beta chains were read from a single sample in a study of siplizumab effects on memory and regulatory T cells. Profiling relied on immunoSEQ multiplex PCR, and the TCRdb table lists in-frame clones only, not all of them. The sample includes tens of thousands of clones, roughly 84% of them seen just once. The specimen was naive CD8+ T cells sorted from blood. Every receptor here comes from a human donor in good health. CDR3s include the opening cysteine and the closing phenylalanine or tryptophan. Each record gives: J gene, clone size, D gene, V gene, CDR3 DNA, CDR3 protein. D genes are given only for firm matches. Where a row states a size, it is once, few, many or the class of an expanded clone; other rows omit it.

TRBJ2-6 - - TRBV19 TGTGCCAGTAGTCCCTCTGGGGCCAACGTCCTGACTTTC CASSPSGANVLTF
TRBJ1-1 - - TRBV4-1 TGCGCCAGCAGCCAAGATCCACCGAACACTGAAGCTTTCTTT CASSQDPPNTEAFF
TRBJ1-5 - - TRBV19 TGTGCCAGTAGTATAGGGACAGCCAGCAATCAGCCCCAGCATTTT CASSIGTASNQPQHF
TRBJ1-5 - TRBD1 TRBV6-4 TGTGCCAACCTACCAGGAGGGGCAGGGGGCAGACAGCCCCAGCATTTT CANLPGGAGGRQPQHF
TRBJ1-3 - TRBD1 TRBV5-4 TGTGCCAGCAGCCGGACAGGGGACGGAAACACCATATATTTT CASSRTGDGNTIYF
TRBJ2-7 once - TRBV5-4 TGTGCCAGCAGCCCCGGGACGTTAACGTCCTACGAGCAGTACTTC CASSPGTLTSYEQYF
TRBJ2-1 - TRBD1 TRBV10-2 TGCGCCAGCAAGGGACAGGGCGTGGATGAGCAGTTCTTC CASKGQGVDEQFF
TRBJ2-7 - - TRBV5-1 TGCGCCACCTTACCCGAACCGGGTCGAGTTTACGAGCAGTACTTC CATLPEPGRVYEQYF
TRBJ2-7 - - TRBV27 TGTGCCAGCAGTTCCCCCGGCAGTTCAATGGGATACGAGCAGTACTTC CASSSPGSSMGYEQYF
TRBJ2-3 - - TRBV4-1 TGCGCCAGCAGACGTCTAGAGCTTGAAGATACGCAGTATTTT CASRRLELEDTQYF
TRBJ2-5 - - TRBV5-1 TGCGCCAGCAGCTTGGGTGGGGGGCTCCAAGAGACCCAGTACTTC CASSLGGGLQETQYF
TRBJ1-3 - - TRBV19 TGTGCCAGTAGTCGCGATCGCAACACCATATATTTT CASSRDRNTIYF
TRBJ1-1 - - TRBV5-1 TGCGCCAGCAGCTTGGACATCGGGTATAGGACTGAAGCTTTCTTT CASSLDIGYRTEAFF
TRBJ2-7 - - TRBV27 TGTGCCAGCAGTTTCGCTAGTTACTACGAGCAGTACTTC CASSFASYYEQYF
TRBJ2-7 once - TRBV18 TGTGCCAGCTCACCAAACAAGGATTCCTACGAGCAGTACTTC CASSPNKDSYEQYF
TRBJ2-6 - - TRBV9 TGTGCCAGCAGCGGATCCGGGACGGAGCCTTTCTCTGGGGCCAACGTCCTGACTTTC CASSGSGTEPFSGANVLTF
TRBJ2-3 - - TRBV29-1 TGCAGCGCATCACATACGCAGTATTTT CSASHTQYF
TRBJ1-2 - - TRBV7-9 TGTGCCAGCAGCCCCCCCGACGGAAACTATGGCTACACCTTC CASSPPDGNYGYTF
TRBJ2-6 - - TRBV6-6 TGTGCCAGCAGTTTTTTTTCACAGGGGGCCAACGTCCTGACTTTC CASSFFSQGANVLTF
TRBJ2-3 - TRBD2 TRBV10-1 TGCGCCAGCAGTGAGCTAGCGGGAGAAGCGACAGATACGCAGTATTTT CASSELAGEATDTQYF
TRBJ2-7 - - TRBV7-7 TGTGCCAGCAGCTCGGACACCTACGAGCAGTACTTC CASSSDTYEQYF
TRBJ2-5 - TRBD2 TRBV6-5 TGTGCCAGCAGCCCGACCTCCGGACTAGCAGAGACCCAGTACTTC CASSPTSGLAETQYF
TRBJ1-3 - - TRBV2 TGTGCCAGCAGTGACGGTCAATCTGGAAACACCATATATTTT CASSDGQSGNTIYF
TRBJ2-7 - - TRBV4-1 TGCGCCAGCAGCCAAGAGGGTTACGAGCAGTACTTC CASSQEGYEQYF
TRBJ2-3 - TRBD2 TRBV29-1 TGCAGCGTTGAGGCTAGCGGAGATAGCACAGATACGCAGTATTTT CSVEASGDSTDTQYF
TRBJ1-2 few TRBD1 TRBV15 TGTGCCACCAGCAGAGACCGGGACAGGGGAGGCTACACCTTC CATSRDRDRGGYTF
TRBJ2-5 - - TRBV5-1 TGCGCCAGCAGCTTTTTCACGTCCGGAGAGACCCAGTACTTC CASSFFTSGETQYF
TRBJ2-2 - - TRBV7-9 TGTGCCAGCAGCGCCACAATAACCGGGGAGCTGTTTTTT CASSATITGELFF
TRBJ1-2 once TRBD1 TRBV9 TGTGCCAGCAGTGAGACAGGGGTGCCTCGTGGCTACACCTTC CASSETGVPRGYTF
TRBJ1-1 - - TRBV19 TGTGCCAGTAGTATAGACGAACTAAACGGGTACAACTTGGGGACTGAAGCTTTCTTT CASSIDELNGYNLGTEAFF
TRBJ2-7 - TRBD1 TRBV9 TGTGCCAGCAGTCAGGGGGCCCCCCAATCCTACGAGCAGTACTTC CASSQGAPQSYEQYF
TRBJ1-2 - - TRBV7-9 TGTGCCAGCAGCTTAGCGTCCGGGAATGTGGACTATGGCTACACCTTC CASSLASGNVDYGYTF
TRBJ1-2 few - TRBV27 TGTGCCAGCAGTGGAAGGACTGCGATCTTGGATGGCTACACCTTC CASSGRTAILDGYTF
TRBJ2-7 - TRBD2 TRBV27 TGTGCCAGCAGTTGGGTCGGGGGGAAGAGCTACGAGCAGTACTTC CASSWVGGKSYEQYF
TRBJ1-1 - - TRBV4-1 TGCGCCAGCAGCCAACTTGGTGGCACTGAAGCTTTCTTT CASSQLGGTEAFF
TRBJ1-1 - - TRBV18 TGTGCCAGCCCCGAGGGAGCTGGCACTGAAGCTTTCTTT CASPEGAGTEAFF
TRBJ1-5 - - TRBV4-1 TGCGCCAGCAGCCAAGCTGGGGATGTCGCCATCCAGCCCCAGCATTTT CASSQAGDVAIQPQHF
TRBJ2-3 - TRBD1 TRBV27 TGTGCCAGCAGTCTGACAGGGGCCGGCACAGATACGCAGTATTTT CASSLTGAGTDTQYF
TRBJ2-4 - TRBD1 TRBV7-9 TGTGCCAGCAGCACCTGGACAGGGGAAAACATTCAGTACTTC CASSTWTGENIQYF
TRBJ1-3 - TRBD1 TRBV29-1 TGCAGCGTACCGGGACAGATGTATATGGGCTCTGGAAACACCATATATTTT CSVPGQMYMGSGNTIYF
TRBJ2-7 - - TRBV27 TGTGCCAGCAGTTCCCTGGAGGGGGCGCAGGGCTACGAGCAGTACTTC CASSSLEGAQGYEQYF
TRBJ1-2 - - TRBV10-1 TGCGCCAGCACAAACAGTGGCTACACCTTC CASTNSGYTF
TRBJ2-2 - TRBD1 TRBV5-6 TGTGCCAGCAGAGCCGGGACAGACACCGGGGAGCTGTTTTTT CASRAGTDTGELFF
TRBJ2-5 - - TRBV27 TGTGCCAGCAGTTTTCTTGCGAGGGTGGAGACCCAGTACTTC CASSFLARVETQYF
TRBJ2-7 - - TRBV6-1 TGTGCCAGCAGTGAAGAAGTCTCCAGGGCGCATGGCGAGCAGTACTTC CASSEEVSRAHGEQYF
TRBJ1-1 - TRBD1 TRBV2 TGTGCCAGCAGTGATAGGGGGCAGTACAACACTGAAGCTTTCTTT CASSDRGQYNTEAFF
TRBJ1-1 few - TRBV7-9 TGTGCCGGCGGAGGTAACTTAGGGACGATGAGGACTGAAGCTTTCTTT CAGGGNLGTMRTEAFF
TRBJ1-2 - - TRBV9 TGTGCCAGCAGCGTAGGGACAGATACCTTC CASSVGTDTF
TRBJ2-5 - TRBD2 TRBV9 TGTGCCAGCAGCGCCCAGTTGTGGGGAGGGAGTGAGACCCAGTACTTC CASSAQLWGGSETQYF
TRBJ2-3 - - TRBV6-1 TGTGCCAGCAGTGAAGATTTAAGCGGATTCACAGATACGCAGTATTTT CASSEDLSGFTDTQYF
TRBJ2-7 - TRBD1 TRBV19 TGTGCCAGTGCCCCGGGACAGGGGTTCGAGCAGTACTTC CASAPGQGFEQYF